A selection of T cell receptor beta chains follows, all from one sample in a study of CD8+ T cells in alopecia areata. Measured with immunoSEQ multiplex PCR; TCRdb has only the in-frame clones, and not every one. The table lists about 110,000 clones, under 65% of them singletons. Source material: NKG2D-low CD8+ T cells sorted from blood. The receptor source for this set is a human donor with alopecia areata. Both conserved end residues are part of each CDR3. A D gene is named only where the DNA matches it firmly. Clone sizes are given selectively: once, few, many, or a class where the clone is expanded.

v_call	j_call	clone_size	d_call	cdr3_nt	cdr3_aa
TRBV28	TRBJ2-1	-	-	TGTGCCAGCAGTTTTATTATCGCCAGGGGAACTAGCGCAGACAATGAGCAGTTCTTC	CASSFIIARGTSADNEQFF
TRBV7-6	TRBJ2-7	-	-	TGTGCCAGCAGCTTAACCCCGCAGGGTGGTGACGAGCAGTACTTC	CASSLTPQGGDEQYF
TRBV14	TRBJ2-3	few	-	TGTGCCAGCAGCCAGGTTAGCACAGATACGCAGTATTTT	CASSQVSTDTQYF
TRBV27	TRBJ1-1	few	TRBD1	TGTGCCAGCAGCCAACCCGGGACAGGGAGGAGACAAGCTTTCTTT	CASSQPGTGRRQAFF
TRBV5-4	TRBJ1-1	-	-	TGTGCCAGCAGCTCCGGGCTGGACGGAATTGAAGCTTTCTTT	CASSSGLDGIEAFF
TRBV9	TRBJ1-2	-	TRBD1	TGTGCCAGCAGCGGTTCCGGGACAGCAAGAAATGGCTACACCTTC	CASSGSGTARNGYTF
TRBV12-5	TRBJ2-3	-	-	TGTGCTAGTGGCCGCAGCCCAGATACGCAGTATTTT	CASGRSPDTQYF
TRBV7-9	TRBJ2-4	few	-	TGTGCCAGCACCCTAAGTCGAGGGGGTCAAAACATTCAGTACTTC	CASTLSRGGQNIQYF
TRBV5-6	TRBJ2-5	-	TRBD2	TGTGCCAGCAGCGAAGGCCGGATTAGCGGGCTTCTCCAAGAGACCCAGTACTTC	CASSEGRISGLLQETQYF
TRBV7-9	TRBJ2-5	-	-	TGTGCCAGCAGCTCAGGAGTCGCAGGGTCATTAGAGACCCAGTACTTC	CASSSGVAGSLETQYF
TRBV7-3	TRBJ2-1	-	-	TGTGCCAGCAGCTTAGGGCCGAGCTCCTACAATGAGCAGTTCTTC	CASSLGPSSYNEQFF
TRBV29-1	TRBJ2-1	few	-	TGCAGCGTTGAAGGGACCGCCGGCTCCTACAATGAGCAGTTCTTC	CSVEGTAGSYNEQFF
TRBV29-1	TRBJ2-7	-	-	TGCAGCGTTCTTGGAGACCCCTACGAGCAGTACTTC	CSVLGDPYEQYF
TRBV5-1	TRBJ2-7	-	-	TGCGCCAGCAGCTTGGGAGCGACCCCGTCCTACGAGCAGTACTTC	CASSLGATPSYEQYF
TRBV29-1	TRBJ2-7	few	-	TGCAGCGTCGTTACGCAGACTAGCTCCTACGAGCAGTACTTC	CSVVTQTSSYEQYF
TRBV7-2	TRBJ2-7	-	-	TGTGCCAGCAGCTCCGCTAGCAGAACCTACGAGCAGTACTTC	CASSSASRTYEQYF
TRBV2	TRBJ1-2	-	-	TGTGCCAGAGACGACAGCCTCTATGGCTACACCTTC	CARDDSLYGYTF
TRBV5-1	TRBJ2-1	few	-	TGCGCCAGCAGCTTGGAGGGAGGAGCCTACAATGAGCAGTTCTTC	CASSLEGGAYNEQFF
TRBV29-1	TRBJ2-1	-	TRBD2	TGCAGCGTTCCGGGACTAGCGGGAGTTGAGCAGTTCTTC	CSVPGLAGVEQFF
TRBV28	TRBJ2-7	few	-	TGTGCCAGCAGTGTCCCGGAGACCTCCTACGAGCAGTACTTC	CASSVPETSYEQYF
TRBV2	TRBJ2-5	-	TRBD2	TGTGCCAGCAGTGATCGGGAGGGCCGTGAGTGGACCCAGTACTTC	CASSDREGREWTQYF
TRBV2	TRBJ2-7	-	TRBD1	TGTGCCAGCAGTGAAGGGACAGGTACCTCCTACGAGCAGTACTTC	CASSEGTGTSYEQYF
TRBV29-1	TRBJ2-1	few	TRBD2	TGCAGCGTTGAGATACCTTTGGGAGGGAATGAGCAGTTCTTC	CSVEIPLGGNEQFF
TRBV6-1	TRBJ2-7	-	-	TGTGCCAGCAGTGAATGGATCGCCTACGAGCAGTACTTC	CASSEWIAYEQYF
TRBV27	TRBJ1-2	-	-	TGTGCCAGCAGTCACTCACAGGGAGGCTATGGCTACACCTTC	CASSHSQGGYGYTF
TRBV7-9	TRBJ2-5	-	-	TGTGCCAGCAGGGTTGACTCCTCTTTCCAAGAGACCCAGTACTTC	CASRVDSSFQETQYF
TRBV29-1	TRBJ2-1	few	-	TGCAGCGTTGATTCTCCGGACAGTCCGTCCTACAATGAGCAGTTCTTC	CSVDSPDSPSYNEQFF
TRBV7-6	TRBJ2-1	-	TRBD1	TGTGCCAGCTCCGGGACAGGGGGCTACAATGAGCAGTTCTTC	CASSGTGGYNEQFF
TRBV5-1	TRBJ2-1	-	TRBD2	TGCGCCAGCAGCTTGGAGGGCCCCGGCGGGAGAAAGGGTGAGCAGTTCTTC	CASSLEGPGGRKGEQFF
TRBV7-9	TRBJ1-1	few	-	TGTGCCAGCAGTCCGACCGGATCCGAGACTGAAGCTTTCTTT	CASSPTGSETEAFF
TRBV15	TRBJ2-7	few	TRBD1	TGTGCCACCAGGTCGGACAGGGGCTCCTACGAGCAGTACTTC	CATRSDRGSYEQYF
TRBV4-1	TRBJ1-1	-	TRBD1	TGCGCCAGCGGCCCCGGGACAGGTAATACTGAAGCTTTCTTT	CASGPGTGNTEAFF
TRBV29-1	TRBJ2-7	-	-	TGCAGCGTTGAAGACTTGGGGGGCTCCTACGAGCAGTACTTC	CSVEDLGGSYEQYF
TRBV5-1	TRBJ2-4	-	TRBD1	TGCGCCAGCAGCTTGGGCAGACAGGGAGATTCTCTAGCCAAAAACATTCAGTACTTC	CASSLGRQGDSLAKNIQYF
TRBV6-1	TRBJ1-1	-	-	TGTGCCAGCAGTGGTGGGGCGAACACTGAAGCTTTCTTT	CASSGGANTEAFF
TRBV2	TRBJ2-2	-	-	TGTGCCAGCAGTGAATCACATCAAAGGGAGCTGTTTTTT	CASSESHQRELFF
TRBV5-1	TRBJ2-1	-	TRBD1	TGCGCCAGCAGCTTGAGGGGGACAGGGGCGGACAATGAGCAGTTCTTC	CASSLRGTGADNEQFF
TRBV5-1	TRBJ2-3	-	-	TGCGCCAGCAGCCTCAACACAGATACGCAGTATTTT	CASSLNTDTQYF
TRBV2	TRBJ1-1	-	TRBD1	TGTGCCAGCCCCCGATCCTCTACAGGGGGAGCTTTCTTT	CASPRSSTGGAFF
TRBV14	TRBJ1-1	-	TRBD1	TGTGCCAGCAGTCCAGGGGGGGCAACTGAAGCTTTCTTT	CASSPGGATEAFF